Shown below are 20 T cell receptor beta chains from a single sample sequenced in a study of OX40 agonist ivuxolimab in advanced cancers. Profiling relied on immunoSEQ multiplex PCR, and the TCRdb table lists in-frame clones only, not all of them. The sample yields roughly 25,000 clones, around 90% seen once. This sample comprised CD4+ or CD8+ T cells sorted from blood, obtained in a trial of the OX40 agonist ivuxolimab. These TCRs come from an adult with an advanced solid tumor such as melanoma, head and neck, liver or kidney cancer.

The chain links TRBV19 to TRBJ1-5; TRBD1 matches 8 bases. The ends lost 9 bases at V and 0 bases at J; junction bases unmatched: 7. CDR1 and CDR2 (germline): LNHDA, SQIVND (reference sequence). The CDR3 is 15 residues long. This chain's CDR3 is CASYDRGYSNQPQHF. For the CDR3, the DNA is TGTGCCAGCTACGACAGGGGATATAGCAATCAGCCCCAGCATTTT.

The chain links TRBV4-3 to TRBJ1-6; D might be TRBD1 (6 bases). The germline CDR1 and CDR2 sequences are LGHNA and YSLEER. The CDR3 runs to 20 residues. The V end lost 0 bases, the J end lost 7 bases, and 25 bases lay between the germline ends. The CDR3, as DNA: TGCGCCAGCAGCCAAGATAGGGGGGCGGGGGGCAATTTTCCAAATTCACCCCTCCACTTT. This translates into CASSQDRGAGGNFPNSPLHF.

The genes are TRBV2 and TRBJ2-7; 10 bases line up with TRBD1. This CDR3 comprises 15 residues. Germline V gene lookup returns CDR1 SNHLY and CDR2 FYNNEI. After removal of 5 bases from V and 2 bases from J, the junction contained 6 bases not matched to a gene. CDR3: CASSPLGTGAYEQYF. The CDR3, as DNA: TGTGCCAGCAGTCCTCTAGGGACAGGGGCCTACGAGCAGTACTTC. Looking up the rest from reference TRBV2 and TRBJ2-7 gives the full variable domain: EPEVTQTPSHQVTQMGQEVILRCVPISNHLYFYWYRQILGQKVEFLVSFYNNEISEKSEIFDDQFSVERPDGSNFTLKIRSTKLEDSAMYFCASSPLGTGAYEQYFGPGTRLTVT.

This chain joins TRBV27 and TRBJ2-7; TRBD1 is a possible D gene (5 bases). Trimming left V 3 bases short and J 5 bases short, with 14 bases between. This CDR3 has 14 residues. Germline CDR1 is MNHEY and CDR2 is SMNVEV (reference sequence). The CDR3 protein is CASSFVGQGHEQYF. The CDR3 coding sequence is TGTGCCAGCAGTTTTGTCGGGCAGGGCCACGAGCAGTACTTC.

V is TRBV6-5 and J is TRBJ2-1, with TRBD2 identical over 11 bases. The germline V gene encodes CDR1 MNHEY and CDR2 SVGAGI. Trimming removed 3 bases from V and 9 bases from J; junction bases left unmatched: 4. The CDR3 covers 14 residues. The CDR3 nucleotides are TGTGCCAGCAGTTATGGGACTAGCGGATTTGAGCAGTTCTTC. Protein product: CASSYGTSGFEQFF.

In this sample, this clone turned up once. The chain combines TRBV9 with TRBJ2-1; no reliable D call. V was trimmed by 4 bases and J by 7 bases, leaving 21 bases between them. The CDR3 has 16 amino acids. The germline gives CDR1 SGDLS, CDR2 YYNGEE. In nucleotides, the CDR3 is TGTGCCAGCAGCCCTACTCTAGATCGGCCACAGAATGAGCAGTTCTTC. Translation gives CASSPTLDRPQNEQFF.

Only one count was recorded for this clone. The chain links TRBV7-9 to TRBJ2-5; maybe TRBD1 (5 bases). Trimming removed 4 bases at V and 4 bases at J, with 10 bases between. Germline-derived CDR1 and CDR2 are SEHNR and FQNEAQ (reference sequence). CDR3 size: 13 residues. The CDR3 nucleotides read TGTGCCAGCAGCTCCTGGGGCTTAGAGACCCAGTACTTC. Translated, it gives CASSSWGLETQYF.

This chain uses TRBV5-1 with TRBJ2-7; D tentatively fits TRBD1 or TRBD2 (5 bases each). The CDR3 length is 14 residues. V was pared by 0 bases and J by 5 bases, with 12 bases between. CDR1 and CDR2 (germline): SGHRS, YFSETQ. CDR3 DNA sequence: TGCGCCAGCAGCTTGGGGGGGTTGACCGACGAGCAGTACTTC. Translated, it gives CASSLGGLTDEQYF. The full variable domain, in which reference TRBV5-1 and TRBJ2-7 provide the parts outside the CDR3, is KAGVTQTPRYLIKTRGQQVTLSCSPISGHRSVSWYQQTPGQGLQFLFEYFSETQRNKGNFPGRFSGRQFSNSRSEMNVSTLELGDSALYLCASSLGGLTDEQYFGPGTRLTVT.

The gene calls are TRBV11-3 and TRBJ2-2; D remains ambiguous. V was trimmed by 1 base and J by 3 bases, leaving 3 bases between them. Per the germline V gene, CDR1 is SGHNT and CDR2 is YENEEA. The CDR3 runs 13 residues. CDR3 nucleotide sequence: TGTGCCAGCAGCTTAGTGGACACCGGGGAGCTGTTTTTT. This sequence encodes CASSLVDTGELFF.

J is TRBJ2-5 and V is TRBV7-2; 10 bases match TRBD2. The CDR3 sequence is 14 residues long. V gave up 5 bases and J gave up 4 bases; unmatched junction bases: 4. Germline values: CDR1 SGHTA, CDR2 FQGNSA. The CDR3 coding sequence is TGTGCCAGCAGCACGCGACTAGCGGGAGAGACCCAGTACTTC. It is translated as CASSTRLAGETQYF.

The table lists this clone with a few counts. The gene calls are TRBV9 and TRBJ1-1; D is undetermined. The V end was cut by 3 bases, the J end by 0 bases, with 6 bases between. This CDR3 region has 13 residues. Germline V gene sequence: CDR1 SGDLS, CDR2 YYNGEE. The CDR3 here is CASSDGVNTEAFF. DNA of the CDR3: TGTGCCAGCAGCGATGGGGTGAACACTGAAGCTTTCTTT.

The CDR3 nucleotides are TGCGCCAGCAGCTTGGCTGGGGAAAAACTGTTTTTT. Its translation is CASSLAGEKLFF. This chain links TRBV5-1 with TRBJ1-4; D not certain. The CDR3 extends over 12 amino acids. Looked up from germline, CDR1 is SGHRS and CDR2 is YFSETQ. The V end was cut by 0 bases, the J end by 8 bases, with 5 bases between.

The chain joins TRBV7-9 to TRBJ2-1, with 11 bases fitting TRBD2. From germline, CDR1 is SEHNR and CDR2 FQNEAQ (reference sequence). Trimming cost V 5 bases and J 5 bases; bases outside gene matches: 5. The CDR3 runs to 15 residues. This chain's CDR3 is CASSQTSGVDNEQFF. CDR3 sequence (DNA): TGTGCCAGCAGCCAGACTAGCGGGGTTGACAATGAGCAGTTCTTC.

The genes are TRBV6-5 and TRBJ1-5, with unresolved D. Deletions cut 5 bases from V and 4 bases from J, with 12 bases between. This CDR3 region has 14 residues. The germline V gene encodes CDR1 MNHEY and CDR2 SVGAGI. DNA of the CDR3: TGTGCCAGCAGTAAGGACGGGTCAAATCAGCCCCAGCATTTT. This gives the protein CASSKDGSNQPQHF.

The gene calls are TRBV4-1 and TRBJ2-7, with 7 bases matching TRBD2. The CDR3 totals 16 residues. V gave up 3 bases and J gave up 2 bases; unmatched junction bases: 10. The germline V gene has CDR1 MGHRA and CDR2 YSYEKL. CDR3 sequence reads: CASSQRETALTYEQYF. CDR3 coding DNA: TGCGCCAGCAGCCAGCGGGAGACAGCCCTAACCTACGAGCAGTACTTC.

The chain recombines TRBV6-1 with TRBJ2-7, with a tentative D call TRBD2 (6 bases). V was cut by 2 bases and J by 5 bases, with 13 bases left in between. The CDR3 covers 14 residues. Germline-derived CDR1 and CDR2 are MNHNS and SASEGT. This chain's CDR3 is CASSERSWGDEQYF. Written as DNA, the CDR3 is TGTGCCAGCAGTGAAAGGTCTTGGGGGGACGAGCAGTACTTC.

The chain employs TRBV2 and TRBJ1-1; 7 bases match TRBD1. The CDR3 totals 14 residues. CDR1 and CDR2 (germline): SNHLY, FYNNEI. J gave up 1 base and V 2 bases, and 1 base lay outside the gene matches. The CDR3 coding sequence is TGTGCCAGCAGTGAAAGGACAGGGAACACTGAAGCTTTCTTT. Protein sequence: CASSERTGNTEAFF. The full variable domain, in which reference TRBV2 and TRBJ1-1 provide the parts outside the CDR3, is EPEVTQTPSHQVTQMGQEVILRCVPISNHLYFYWYRQILGQKVEFLVSFYNNEISEKSEIFDDQFSVERPDGSNFTLKIRSTKLEDSAMYFCASSERTGNTEAFFGQGTRLTVV.

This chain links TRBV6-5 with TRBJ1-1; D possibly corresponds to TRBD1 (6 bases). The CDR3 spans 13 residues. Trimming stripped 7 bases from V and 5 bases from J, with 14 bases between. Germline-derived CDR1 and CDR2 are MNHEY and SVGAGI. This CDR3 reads CASNLQGQTEAFF. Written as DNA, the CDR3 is TGTGCCAGCAACCTCCAGGGGCAAACTGAAGCTTTCTTT.

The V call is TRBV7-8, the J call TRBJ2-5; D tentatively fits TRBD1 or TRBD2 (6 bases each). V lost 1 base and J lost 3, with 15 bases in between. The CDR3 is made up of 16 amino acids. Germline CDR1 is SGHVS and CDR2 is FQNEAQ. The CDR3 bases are TGTGCCAGCAGCTTAGTTCCGTGGGGGGCCGAAGAGACCCAGTACTTC. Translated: CASSLVPWGAEETQYF.

CDR3 nucleotides: TGTGCCAGCAGTTTACGCGGGGGGACTAACTATGGCTACACCTTC. It codes for CASSLRGGTNYGYTF. The rearrangement joins TRBV27 to TRBJ1-2; TRBD1 is a possible D gene (5 bases). CDR1 is MNHEY, CDR2 SMNVEV, per germline (reference sequence). Trimming shortened V by 2 bases and J by 0 bases, and 10 bases separated the two germline ends. The CDR3 is 15 residues long.